This is a list of T cell receptor beta chains from one sample in a study of blood T cell repertoires in COVID-19. TCRdb's copy holds only in-frame clones and misses some; the assay was immunoSEQ multiplex PCR. The repertoire has about 480,000 clones, around 89% of them found once; the top ten carry 1.8%. Material for sequencing was PBMCs or T cells enriched from blood (not recorded which). Source of these receptors: a woman aged 40 to 55 who had recovered from COVID-19. Both conserved end residues are part of each CDR3. The order of the fields is clone size, CDR3 length, J gene, V gene, D gene, CDR3 protein, CDR3 DNA. The D gene is left open where the match is weak. Some rows have no size entry. The others give once, few or many, or a class for an expanded clone.

>NA|15|TRBJ1-5|TRBV7-9|NA
CASSISGQEDQPQHF
TGTGCCAGCAGCATTAGTGGGCAGGAAGATCAGCCCCAGCATTTT
>NA|15|TRBJ1-1|TRBV10-3|TRBD1
CAITPGQGAPTEAFF
TGTGCCATCACCCCGGGACAGGGGGCGCCCACTGAAGCTTTCTTT
>NA|13|TRBJ2-2|TRBV5-4|NA
CASSGVATGELFF
TGTGCCAGCAGCGGGGTAGCGACCGGGGAGCTGTTTTTT
>NA|12|TRBJ1-2|TRBV6-6|TRBD1
CASSPETGSYTF
TGTGCCAGCAGTCCGGAGACAGGGAGCTACACCTTC
>once|15|TRBJ2-2|TRBV7-2|TRBD1
CARVTGTGDTGELFF
TGTGCCAGGGTTACCGGGACAGGGGACACCGGGGAGCTGTTTTTT
>NA|15|TRBJ1-3|TRBV4-3|NA
CASSQDPGSGNTIYF
TGCGCCAGCAGCCAAGACCCGGGATCTGGAAACACCATATATTTT
>NA|14|TRBJ2-7|TRBV19|TRBD1
CASSTQQGAYEQYF
TGTGCCAGTAGCACCCAACAGGGGGCCTACGAGCAGTACTTC
>NA|12|TRBJ1-2|TRBV2|NA
CASSGTDYGYTF
TGTGCCAGCAGTGGGACAGACTATGGCTACACCTTC
>NA|18|TRBJ1-5|TRBV10-2|NA
CASSEVTLLFGKGQPQHF
TGCGCCAGCAGTGAAGTAACACTTTTGTTCGGGAAAGGTCAGCCCCAGCATTTT
>NA|13|TRBJ2-2|TRBV24-1|NA
CATSGSRNGELFF
TGTGCCACCAGCGGGAGTCGGAACGGGGAGCTGTTTTTT
>few|13|TRBJ2-7|TRBV12-3/TRBV12-4|TRBD1
CASRPTGFGEQYF
TGTGCCAGCAGACCGACAGGGTTTGGCGAGCAGTACTTC
>NA|14|TRBJ2-2|TRBV5-1|NA
CASSFETNTGELFF
TGCGCCAGCAGCTTTGAGACGAACACCGGGGAGCTGTTTTTT
>NA|15|TRBJ1-5|TRBV4-3|NA
CASSQTPRSGQPQHF
TGCGCCAGCAGCCAAACCCCAAGATCCGGTCAGCCCCAGCATTTT
>NA|12|TRBJ1-2|TRBV10-3|TRBD1
CAFADRTYGYTF
TGTGCCTTCGCGGACAGGACTTATGGCTACACCTTC
>NA|11|TRBJ2-2|TRBV5-4|NA
CASSRTGELFF
TGTGCCAGCTCGAGAACCGGGGAGCTGTTTTTT
>NA|11|TRBJ2-1|TRBV27|NA
CASSLYNEQFF
TGTGCCAGCAGCCTCTACAATGAGCAGTTCTTC
>NA|14|TRBJ2-2|TRBV9|NA
CASSGRTNTGELFF
TGTGCCAGCAGCGGGCGGACTAACACCGGGGAGCTGTTTTTT
>NA|17|TRBJ2-3|TRBV5-4|TRBD2
CASSQRQGGGLLDTQYF
TGTGCCAGCAGCCAAAGGCAAGGCGGGGGTCTTCTAGATACGCAGTATTTT
>once|15|TRBJ2-5|TRBV5-4|TRBD1
CASSSYKTGGETQYF
TGTGCCAGCAGCTCCTATAAAACAGGGGGAGAGACCCAGTACTTC
>NA|14|TRBJ1-2|TRBV27|NA
CASSPRWEGYGYTF
TGTGCCAGCAGTCCACGGTGGGAGGGCTATGGCTACACCTTC
>NA|17|TRBJ1-2|TRBV21-1|NA
CASSAYLQGFRYYGYTF
TGTGCCAGCAGCGCGTATTTACAGGGATTCCGGTATTACGGCTACACCTTC
>NA|12|TRBJ2-7|TRBV29-1|TRBD1
CSTRDREGEQYF
TGCAGCACCCGAGACAGGGAAGGCGAGCAGTACTTC
>NA|15|TRBJ1-1|TRBV7-8|NA
CASSPGTEGLLKAFF
TGTGCCAGCAGCCCAGGGACGGAGGGGTTATTGAAAGCTTTCTTT
>NA|11|TRBJ2-3|TRBV5-1|NA
CASSFQGGQYF
TGCGCCAGCTCATTTCAGGGGGGTCAGTATTTT
>once|16|TRBJ2-7|TRBV3-1/TRBV3-2|TRBD2
CASSPDMGLATHEQYF
TGTGCCAGCAGCCCAGATATGGGACTAGCGACACACGAGCAGTACTTC
>once|17|TRBJ1-6|TRBV18|NA
CASSPSVRASYNSPLHF
TGTGCCAGCTCACCATCCGTGAGGGCGTCCTATAATTCACCCCTCCACTTT
>once|14|TRBJ2-3|TRBV5-8|NA
CASSFYTSTDTQYF
TGTGCCAGCAGCTTTTATACTAGCACAGATACGCAGTATTTT
>NA|16|TRBJ2-3|TRBV7-2|TRBD2
CASSLRTSSSADTQYF
TGTGCCAGCAGCCTCAGGACTAGCAGTTCTGCAGATACGCAGTATTTT
>NA|17|TRBJ1-3|TRBV28|NA
CASRFFPTGSSGNTIYF
TGTGCCAGCCGATTTTTCCCGACAGGAAGCTCTGGAAACACCATATATTTT